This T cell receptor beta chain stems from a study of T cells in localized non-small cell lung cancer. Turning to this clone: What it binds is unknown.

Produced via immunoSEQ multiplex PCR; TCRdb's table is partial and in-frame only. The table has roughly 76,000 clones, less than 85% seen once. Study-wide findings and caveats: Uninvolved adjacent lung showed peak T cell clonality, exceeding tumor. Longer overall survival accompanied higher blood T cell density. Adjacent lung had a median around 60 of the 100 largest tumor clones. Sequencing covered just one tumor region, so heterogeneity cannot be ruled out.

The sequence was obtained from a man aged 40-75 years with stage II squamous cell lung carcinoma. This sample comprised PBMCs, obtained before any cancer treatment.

The CDR3 protein is CASSAAAEGLSGYTF. Here the CDR3 DNA reads TGTGCCAGCAGCGCGGCGGCGGAGGGTTTAAGTGGCTACACCTTC. This sequence joins TRBV9 and TRBJ1-2; D remains unclear. Germline values: CDR1 SGDLS, CDR2 YYNGEE. This CDR3 has 15 residues. The V and J ends lost 3 bases and 7 bases respectively, with 19 bases between them.